This T cell receptor (beta chain) emerged from a study of cytomegalovirus exposure and HLA in healthy donors. Study overall: Earlier, some 200 million T cells were analyzed, and about 120 million unique TCR beta sequences were found among them. Findings and caveats of the study: Later analysis identified several of the most significant clusters that appeared linked to common viral pathogens. Later on, an analysis showed TCR association rates differing by HLA locus, with DRB1 the most and HLA-C the fewest.

As to this clone: The antigen is unknown.

The germline gives CDR1 MNHNS, CDR2 SASEGT. The CDR3 loop spans 14 amino acids. Trimming shortened V by 8 bases and J by 2 bases, and 14 bases separated the two germline ends. Primers for the PCR totalled 60 Vbeta and 13 Jbeta. The assay was immunoSEQ multiplex PCR, and TCRdb's table has in-frame clones only and misses some. This table has around 85,000 clones, 65% to 75% appearing once. Specimen: PBMCs. This clonotype was sampled from a man between 25 and 39 years old in good health and CMV-seropositive. The chain links TRBV6-1 to TRBJ2-3; TRBD1 might be the D (6 bases). The CDR3 spells CASGWDTYTDTQYF. The CDR3 DNA sequence: TGTGCCAGCGGGTGGGACACCTACACAGATACGCAGTATTTT.